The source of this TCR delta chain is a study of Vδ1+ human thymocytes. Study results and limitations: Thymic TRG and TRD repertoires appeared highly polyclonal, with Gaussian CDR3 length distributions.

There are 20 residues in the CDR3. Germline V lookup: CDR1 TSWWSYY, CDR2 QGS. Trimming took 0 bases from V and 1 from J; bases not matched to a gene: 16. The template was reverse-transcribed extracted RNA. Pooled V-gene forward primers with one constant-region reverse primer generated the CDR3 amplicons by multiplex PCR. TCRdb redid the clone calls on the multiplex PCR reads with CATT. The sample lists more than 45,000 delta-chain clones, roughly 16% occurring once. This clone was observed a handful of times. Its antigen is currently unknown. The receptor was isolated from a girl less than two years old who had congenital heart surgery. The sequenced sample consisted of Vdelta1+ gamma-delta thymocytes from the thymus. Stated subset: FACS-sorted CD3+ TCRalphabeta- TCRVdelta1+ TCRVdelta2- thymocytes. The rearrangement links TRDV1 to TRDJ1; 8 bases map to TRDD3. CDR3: CALGELPTAVLGVSTDKLIF. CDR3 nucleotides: TGTGCTCTTGGGGAACTTCCTACGGCCGTACTGGGGGTCTCCACCGATAAACTCATCTTT.